This TCR beta chain was recorded in a study of shared T cell receptors in the human thymus. This clone showed up just once. The trim removed 0 bases at V and 8 bases at J, leaving 9 bases unmatched. Germline values: CDR1 ENHRY, CDR2 SYGVKD. The CDR3 is 16 residues long. The repertoire was sequenced with immunoSEQ multiplex PCR; TCRdb's copy has only in-frame clones and lacks some. Here the sample spans about 660,000 clones, around 87% being singletons. These same records also appear under a second study, on human thymus T cells.

The chain links TRBV10-3 to TRBJ2-2; the match to TRBD2 covers 7 bases. The material sequenced was thymocytes. This receptor was obtained from a boy in the first two years of life with a congenital heart defect. CDR3: CAISESNPAGPGELFF. For the CDR3, the DNA is TGTGCCATCAGTGAGTCGAACCCAGCGGGGCCTGGGGAGCTGTTTTTT.